This T cell receptor (beta chain) was found in a study of T cell responses to AZD1222 COVID-19 vaccine. On the study more broadly: Investigators merged groups given second doses at roughly 4 or roughly 12 weeks. General study findings and limits: Variant regions that are unmutated are reportedly the target of nearly half of spike-specific TCRs. CD4 TCRs linked to vaccination spanned spike, dominating at 160-218 and 743-854. It was only a handful of AZD1222 recipients who were seropositive at baseline.

Points on this clone: Its antigen is not identified.

TCRdb keeps only in-frame clones here, not all; method: immunoSEQ multiplex PCR. This table holds 200,000 to 300,000 clones, approximately 95% found once. The CDR3 is made up of 12 amino acids. Germline assignment: CDR1 SGHNT and CDR2 YENEEA. The ends lost 5 bases at V and 6 bases at J; junction bases unmatched: 4. This receptor was taken from an adult in good health. The input for sequencing was peripheral blood, taken on day 0 of AZD1222 vaccination. J is TRBJ2-7 and V is TRBV11-3; 7 nucleotides agree with TRBD2. Written as DNA, the CDR3 is TGTGCCAGCAGCCCGACGGGGGGCGAGCAGTACTTC. Translating it yields CASSPTGGEQYF.